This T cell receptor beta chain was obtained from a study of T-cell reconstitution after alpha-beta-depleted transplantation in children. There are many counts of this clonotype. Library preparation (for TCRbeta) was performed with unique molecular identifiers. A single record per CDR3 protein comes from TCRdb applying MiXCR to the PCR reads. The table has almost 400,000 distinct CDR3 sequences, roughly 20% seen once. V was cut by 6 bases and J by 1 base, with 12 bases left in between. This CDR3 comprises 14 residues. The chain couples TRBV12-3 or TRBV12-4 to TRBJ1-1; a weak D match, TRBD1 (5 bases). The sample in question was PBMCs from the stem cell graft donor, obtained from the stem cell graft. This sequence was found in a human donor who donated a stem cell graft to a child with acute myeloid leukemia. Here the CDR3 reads CASSPGGRNTEAFF. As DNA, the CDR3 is TGTGCCAGCAGCCCGGGGGGACGGAACACTGAAGCTTTCTTT.